Listed here are 19 T cell receptor beta chains from one sample, sequenced in a study of molecular identifiers for immune sequencing clone quantification. Using its own MiXCR run on the PCR reads, TCRdb lists one record per CDR3 protein. This table holds under 650,000 distinct CDR3 sequences, just under 20% found once. The sequencing sample was made of naive CD8+ T cells from blood, with Jurkat cell RNA spiked in. This sample's subset: FACS-sorted CD8+CD4-CCR7+CD45RA+ naive T cells. These receptors were taken from a human donor in good health. Some libraries in this study had Jurkat cell RNA spiked in.

Here the CDR3 DNA reads TGTGCCAGCAGCTTAGTAGGCAGGGAGTATGGAAACACCATATATTTT. Protein product: CASSLVGREYGNTIYF. The chain links TRBV7-2 to TRBJ1-3, with D maybe TRBD1 (5 bases). Germline loops: CDR1 SGHTA, CDR2 FQGNSA. V gave up 1 base and J gave up 3 bases, with 13 bases separating them. The CDR3 runs 16 residues.

Only one count was recorded for this clonotype. This may come from a read error, since a much larger clone is one base off. The chain has TRBV12-5 and TRBJ1-1; D ambiguous. The germline V gene has CDR1 LGHNT and CDR2 FRNRAP. V was clipped by 7 bases and J by 6 bases, with 15 bases between them. The CDR3 contains 13 residues. CDR3 protein: CASAGLRSAEAFF. The CDR3 DNA sequence: TGTGCTAGTGCTGGATTGCGGTCCGCTGAAGCTTTCTTT.

The chain is built from TRBV3-2 and TRBJ1-5; the D call in the table, TRBD1, was not verified against the DNA. TRBV3-2 counts as a pseudogene. The CDR3 is made up of 15 amino acids. This CDR3 is CASSQIQGCNQPQHF. CDR3 in DNA: TGTGCCAGCAGCCAAATACAGGGGTGCAATCAGCCCCAGCATTTT.

This clonotype has just a few counts. The V call is TRBV12-3 or TRBV12-4, the J call TRBJ2-2, with 11 bases that match TRBD1. After removal of 5 bases from V and 2 bases from J, the junction contained 4 bases not matched to a gene. The CDR3 is 16 residues long. For the CDR3, the DNA is TGTGCCAGCAGTCCCAGGACAGGGGGCAACACCGGGGAGCTGTTTTTT. Residues: CASSPRTGGNTGELFF.

This clonotype was seen many times. The chain links TRBV15 to TRBJ2-1, with D tentatively TRBD2 (7 bases). The germline gives CDR1 LNHNV, CDR2 YYDKDF (reference sequence). The CDR3 extends over 15 amino acids. Trimming pared 9 bases from V and 7 bases from J, leaving 22 bases between. The CDR3, as DNA: TGTGCCACAGGGGGGGGAAGGGCCCCTACGAATGAGCAGTTCTTC. Protein product: CATGGGRAPTNEQFF.

The genes are TRBV27 and TRBJ2-4; D possibly corresponds to TRBD2 (5 bases). The germline CDR1 and CDR2 sequences are MNHEY and SMNVEV (reference sequence). The CDR3 consists of 19 residues. Trimming pared 2 bases from V and 8 bases from J, leaving 28 bases between. The CDR3 DNA is TGTGCCAGCAGTTTAGATGCAGAGGCGGTTTTGCCTAGCCCACACATTCAGTACTTC. This codes for CASSLDAEAVLPSPHIQYF.

The rearrangement joins TRBV5-8 to TRBJ1-3; D remains unclear. Germline V CDR1 and CDR2: SGHTS, YDEGEE. The CDR3 covers 16 residues. V was clipped by 0 bases and J by 0 bases, with 10 bases between them. The DNA for the CDR3 is TGTGCCAGCAGCTTGGGACCGCCTGTCTCTGGAAACACCATATATTTT. It is translated as CASSLGPPVSGNTIYF.

This clonotype appeared many times. The chain combines TRBV28 with TRBJ1-1, with D perhaps matching TRBD1 (6 bases). The CDR3 contains 13 residues. V shed 4 bases and J shed 8 bases, with 14 bases lying between them. Germline loops: CDR1 MDHEN, CDR2 SYDVKM. CDR3 DNA: TGTGCCAGCAGTTGGACAGAGGGAATGGAAGCTTTCTTT. Protein sequence: CASSWTEGMEAFF.

V gene TRBV3-1 combines with J gene TRBJ1-6; D gene unclear. CDR1 is LGHDT and CDR2 is YNNKEL in the germline V gene (reference sequence). V was clipped by 0 bases and J by 0 bases, with 9 bases between them. The CDR3 consists of 17 residues. CDR3 in amino acids: CASSQETRNSYNSPLHF. CDR3 bases: TGTGCCAGCAGCCAAGAAACCCGTAACTCCTATAATTCACCCCTCCACTTT. The variable domain in full, completed from reference TRBV3-1 and TRBJ1-6, reads DTAVSQTPKYLVTQMGNDKSIKCEQNLGHDTMYWYKQDSKKFLKIMFSYNNKELIINETVPNRFSPKSPDKAHLNLHINSLELGDSAVYFCASSQETRNSYNSPLHFGNGTRLTVT.

This chain links TRBV18 with TRBJ2-1, with D perhaps assigned TRBD1 or TRBD2 (5 bases each). Trimming took off 1 base at V and 0 bases at J, with 13 bases between the two ends. Germline CDR1 is KGHSH and CDR2 is LQKENI. The CDR3 sequence is 17 residues long. The CDR3 coding sequence is TGTGCCAGCTCACCACGGGGCGGGTGGAGCTCCTACAATGAGCAGTTCTTC. Translation: CASSPRGGWSSYNEQFF.

This clonotype was counted ten times or more. CDR3 in amino acids: CASKAGFQPQHF. The DNA of the CDR3 is TGTGCCAGCAAAGCAGGGTTTCAGCCCCAGCATTTT. The genes are TRBV6-2 or TRBV6-3 and TRBJ1-5; the D gene is possibly TRBD1 (5 bases). The CDR3 spans 12 residues. Germline CDR1 and CDR2: MNHEY and SVGEGT. V dropped 7 bases and J dropped 6 bases, with 10 bases sitting between them.

This clonotype was detected ten times or more. The chain combines TRBV13 with TRBJ2-7, with TRBD2 as a possible D gene (5 bases). V dropped 1 base and J dropped 7 bases, with 20 bases sitting between them. CDR3 size: 16 residues. Germline V gene data show CDR1 as PRHDT and CDR2 as FYEKMQ (reference sequence). The CDR3 reads CASSLDGEVGVREQYF. CDR3 sequence (DNA): TGTGCCAGCAGCTTAGATGGCGAAGTCGGGGTTCGGGAGCAGTACTTC. Filled out from reference TRBV13 and TRBJ2-7, the complete variable domain reads AAGVIQSPRHLIKEKRETATLKCYPIPRHDTVYWYQQGPGQDPQFLISFYEKMQSDKGSIPDRFSAQQFSDYHSELNMSSLELGDSALYFCASSLDGEVGVREQYFGPGTRLTVT.

Of note for this clonotype: In this CDR3 the conserved last residue, phenylalanine or tryptophan, is missing, so a read error is likely. CDR3 loop: CASRSIYEQYL. CDR3 coding DNA: TGTGCCAGCCGGTCGATTTACGAGCAGTACCTC. The J gene is TRBJ2-7, the V gene TRBV28; D is ambiguous. The CDR3 has 11 residues. Germline CDR1 MDHEN, CDR2 SYDVKM. Trimming removed 8 bases from V and 4 bases from J, with 9 bases in between.

The gene calls are TRBV19 and TRBJ2-3; 14 bases agree with TRBD2. Trimming cost V 11 bases and J 5 bases; bases outside gene matches: 15. Per germline, CDR1 LNHDA and CDR2 SQIVND (reference sequence). The CDR3 consists of 17 residues. CDR3 sequence: CAGTLTSGRASGDTQYF. CDR3 DNA: TGTGCCGGTACCCTGACTAGCGGGAGGGCCTCCGGAGATACGCAGTATTTT.

Concerning this clonotype: A read error may produce the germline difference seen at one junction end. The chain carries TRBV27 and TRBJ2-7; possibly TRBD1 for D (6 bases). The CDR3 spans 13 residues. Germline values: CDR1 MNHEY, CDR2 SMNVEV (reference sequence). The CDR3 spells CASSSPDSYERYF. The CDR3 nucleotides are TGTGCCAGCAGTTCCCCGGACAGCTACGAGCGGTACTTC.

This clonotype came up a few times. The chain recombines TRBV12-3 or TRBV12-4 with TRBJ2-3; TRBD1 matches 12 bases. V shed 3 bases, J shed 5 bases, and the junction held 3 bases outside the gene matches. The CDR3 is 15 amino acids. The CDR3 protein is CASSLGDRGLDTQYF. CDR3 sequence (DNA): TGTGCCAGCAGTTTGGGGGACAGGGGGCTAGATACGCAGTATTTT.

Comment on this clonotype: At one of its ends the junction is not consistent with the germline gene, which may arise from a read error. The gene calls are TRBV4-1 and TRBJ2-4, with 8 bases fitting TRBD1. The CDR3 runs 19 residues. The germline V gene encodes CDR1 MGHRA and CDR2 YSYEKL. The CDR3 DNA sequence: TGCGCCGGCAGCCAAACCGAAACATGGGACAGGAGTTTCAAAAACATTCAGTACTTC. Protein product: CAGSQTETWDRSFKNIQYF.

CDR3 sequence: CSAREISGRGLQPQHF. The CDR3 DNA follows: TGCAGTGCTAGAGAAATCTCGGGTAGAGGTTTGCAGCCCCAGCATTTT. This chain connects TRBV20-1 to TRBJ1-5; no firm D call. In germline, CDR1 is DFQATT, CDR2 SNEGSKA (reference sequence). Deletions cut 0 bases from V and 7 bases from J, with 19 bases between. There are 16 residues in the CDR3.

This clonotype was seen at least ten times. V gene TRBV7-9 combines with J gene TRBJ1-1, with a tentative D call TRBD1 (6 bases). Germline V gives CDR1 SEHNR, CDR2 FQNEAQ (reference sequence). This CDR3 has 16 amino acids. The V end was cut by 2 bases, the J end by 6 bases, with 19 bases between. The CDR3 is CASSLNRQGPWAEAFF. DNA for the CDR3: TGTGCCAGCAGCTTAAATCGTCAGGGGCCGTGGGCTGAAGCTTTCTTT.